In this sample, the clone carrying this T cell receptor (beta chain) turned up many times. Its matching antigen is unknown. The germline CDR1 and CDR2 sequences are MRHNA and SNTAGT. The CDR3 is 15 amino acids. Deletions cut 2 bases from V and 8 bases from J, with 18 bases between. The data were obtained in a study of CD8 T cells in ankylosing spondylitis. Points from the study as a whole: Characteristic of ankylosing spondylitis blood, it appeared, was a TCR beta motif comprising several highly homologous variants. A number of the motif variants had already been described in reactive arthritis synovial fluid and blood. Disease-linked clones were found to be CD8+ and relatively rare in peripheral blood. According to the report, clones linked to the disease were significantly enriched in matched synovial fluid samples taken from ankylosing spondylitis patients.

Quantitative barcoded 5'-RACE was used to prepare TCR beta libraries. TCRdb re-derived calls from the 5' RACE reads in MiXCR, one entry per CDR3 protein. This table has 800,000 to 900,000 distinct CDR3 sequences, 12% appearing once. The chain couples TRBV6-4 to TRBJ1-2, with a tentative D call TRBD1 (5 bases). The receptor was derived from a male donor with ankylosing spondylitis. The sequencing input was blood, either unsorted or a sorted T cell fraction (not recorded which). CDR3 region: CASSDRGGTRVGYTF. DNA for the CDR3: TGTGCCAGCAGTGACCGGGGAGGGACCCGAGTGGGCTACACCTTC.